The entry below gives a single TCR beta chain sequence along with its context. Germline V gene lookup returns CDR1 LGHNA and CDR2 YSLEER. This CDR3 has 14 residues. V dropped 3 bases and J dropped 6; count of bases not matched to a gene: 6. Method: immunoSEQ multiplex PCR; TCRdb's copy keeps in-frame clones and lacks some. The sample has about 51,000 clones; 90% to 95% are singletons. This record comes from a study of T cell changes during pregnancy in multiple sclerosis. The chain has TRBV4-3 and TRBJ1-2, with 8 positions matching TRBD1. Here the sequenced sample was CD4+ T cells from peripheral blood mononuclear cells, taken in the second trimester of pregnancy. The TCR was taken from a female donor with multiple sclerosis, enrolled in a pregnancy study. DNA of the CDR3: TGCGCCAGCAGCCACCTCGGACAGGGAAATGGCTACACCTTC. Amino acid sequence: CASSHLGQGNGYTF.